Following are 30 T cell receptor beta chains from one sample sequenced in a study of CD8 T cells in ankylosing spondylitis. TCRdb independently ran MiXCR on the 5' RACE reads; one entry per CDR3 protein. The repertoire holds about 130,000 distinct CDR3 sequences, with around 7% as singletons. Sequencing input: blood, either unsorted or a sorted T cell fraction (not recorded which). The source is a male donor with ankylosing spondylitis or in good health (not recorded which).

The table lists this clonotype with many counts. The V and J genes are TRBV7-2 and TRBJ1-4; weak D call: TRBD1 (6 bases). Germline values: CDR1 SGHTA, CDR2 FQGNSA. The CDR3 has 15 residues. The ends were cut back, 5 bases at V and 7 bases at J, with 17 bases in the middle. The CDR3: CASSPVTGLSEKLFF. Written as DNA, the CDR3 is TGTGCCAGCAGCCCCGTAACAGGGTTGAGTGAAAAACTGTTTTTT.

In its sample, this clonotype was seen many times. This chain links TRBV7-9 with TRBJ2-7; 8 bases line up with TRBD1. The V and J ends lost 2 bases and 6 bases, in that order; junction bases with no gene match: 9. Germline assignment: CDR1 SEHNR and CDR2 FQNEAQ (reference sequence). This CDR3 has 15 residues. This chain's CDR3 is CASSLWSTGESEQYF. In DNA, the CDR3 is TGTGCCAGCAGCTTATGGTCGACAGGGGAGTCCGAGCAGTACTTC.

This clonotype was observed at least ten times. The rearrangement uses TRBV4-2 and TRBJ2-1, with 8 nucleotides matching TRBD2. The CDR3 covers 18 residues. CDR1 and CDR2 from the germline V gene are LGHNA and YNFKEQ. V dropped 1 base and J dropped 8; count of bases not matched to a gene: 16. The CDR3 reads CASSQGKWAGGVIDEQFF. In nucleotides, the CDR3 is TGTGCCAGCAGCCAAGGGAAGTGGGCGGGAGGCGTTATCGATGAGCAGTTCTTC.

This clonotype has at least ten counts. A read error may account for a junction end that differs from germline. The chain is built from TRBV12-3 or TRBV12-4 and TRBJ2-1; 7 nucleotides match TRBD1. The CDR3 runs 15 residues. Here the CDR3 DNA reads TGTGCCAGCAGCTTAGACAGGGCGGGCTACAATGAGCAGTTCTTC. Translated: CASSLDRAGYNEQFF.

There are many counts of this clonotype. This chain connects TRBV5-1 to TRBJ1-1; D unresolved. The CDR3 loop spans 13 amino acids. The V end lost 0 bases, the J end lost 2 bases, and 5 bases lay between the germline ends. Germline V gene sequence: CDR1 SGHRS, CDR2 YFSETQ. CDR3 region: CASSLGVNTEAFF. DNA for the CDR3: TGCGCCAGCAGCTTGGGCGTTAACACTGAAGCTTTCTTT. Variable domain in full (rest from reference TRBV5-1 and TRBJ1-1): KAGVTQTPRYLIKTRGQQVTLSCSPISGHRSVSWYQQTPGQGLQFLFEYFSETQRNKGNFPGRFSGRQFSNSRSEMNVSTLELGDSALYLCASSLGVNTEAFFGQGTRLTVV.

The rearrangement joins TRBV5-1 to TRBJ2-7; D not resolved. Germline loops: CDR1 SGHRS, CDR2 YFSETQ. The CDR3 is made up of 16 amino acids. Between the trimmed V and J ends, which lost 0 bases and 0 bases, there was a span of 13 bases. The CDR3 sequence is CASSLAETSYSYEQYF. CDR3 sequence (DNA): TGCGCCAGCAGCTTGGCCGAGACATCTTACTCCTACGAGCAGTACTTC. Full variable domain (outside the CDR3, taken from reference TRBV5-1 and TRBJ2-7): KAGVTQTPRYLIKTRGQQVTLSCSPISGHRSVSWYQQTPGQGLQFLFEYFSETQRNKGNFPGRFSGRQFSNSRSEMNVSTLELGDSALYLCASSLAETSYSYEQYFGPGTRLTVT.

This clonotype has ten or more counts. The CDR3 DNA reads as TGCGCCAGCAGCTTGAGTGGAGGGATTTGGTACGAGCAGTACTTC. Translating it yields CASSLSGGIWYEQYF. The genes are TRBV5-1 and TRBJ2-7; D perhaps matches TRBD2 (6 bases). V was cut by 1 base and J by 4 bases, with 15 bases left in between. This CDR3 is 15 amino acids long. Germline V gene data show CDR1 as SGHRS and CDR2 as YFSETQ.

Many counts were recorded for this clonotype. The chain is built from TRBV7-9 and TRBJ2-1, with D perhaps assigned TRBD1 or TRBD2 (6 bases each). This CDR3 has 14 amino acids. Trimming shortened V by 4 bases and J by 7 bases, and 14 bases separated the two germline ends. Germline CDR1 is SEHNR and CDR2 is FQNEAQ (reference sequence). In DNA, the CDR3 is TGTGCCAGCAGCTATCTGGGGGGCAGGAATGAGCAGTTCTTC. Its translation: CASSYLGGRNEQFF.

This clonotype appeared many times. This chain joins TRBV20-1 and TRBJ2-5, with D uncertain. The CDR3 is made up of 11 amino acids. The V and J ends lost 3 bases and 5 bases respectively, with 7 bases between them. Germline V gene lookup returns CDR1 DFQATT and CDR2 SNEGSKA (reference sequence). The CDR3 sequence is CSASGRETQYF. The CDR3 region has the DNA TGCAGTGCTAGTGGGCGGGAGACCCAGTACTTC.

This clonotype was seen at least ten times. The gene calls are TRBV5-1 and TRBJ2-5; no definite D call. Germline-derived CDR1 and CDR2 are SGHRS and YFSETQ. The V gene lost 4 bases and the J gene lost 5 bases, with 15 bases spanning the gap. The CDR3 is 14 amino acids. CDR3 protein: CASSLGKGSETQYF. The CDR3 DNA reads TGCGCCAGCAGCCTTGGAAAGGGTTCGGAGACCCAGTACTTC.

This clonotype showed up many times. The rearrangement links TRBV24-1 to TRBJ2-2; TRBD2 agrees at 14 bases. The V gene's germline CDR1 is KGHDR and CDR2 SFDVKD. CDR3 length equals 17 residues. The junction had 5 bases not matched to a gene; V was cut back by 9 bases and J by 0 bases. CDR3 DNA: TGTGCCACCGGGGGGACTAGCGGGAGTACGAACACCGGGGAGCTGTTTTTT. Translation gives CATGGTSGSTNTGELFF.

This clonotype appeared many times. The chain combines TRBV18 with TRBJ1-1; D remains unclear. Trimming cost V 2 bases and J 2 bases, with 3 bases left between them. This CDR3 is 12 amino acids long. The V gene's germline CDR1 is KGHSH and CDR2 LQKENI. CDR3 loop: CASSPINTEAFF. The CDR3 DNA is TGTGCCAGCTCACCAATAAACACTGAAGCTTTCTTT.

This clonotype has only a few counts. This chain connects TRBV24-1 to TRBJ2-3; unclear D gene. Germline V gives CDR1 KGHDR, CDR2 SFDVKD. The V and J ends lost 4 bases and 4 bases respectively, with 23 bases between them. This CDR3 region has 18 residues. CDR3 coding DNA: TGTGCCACCAGTGACCGAATTGGCCCCAGATCAGTACCAGATACGCAGTATTTT. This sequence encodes CATSDRIGPRSVPDTQYF.

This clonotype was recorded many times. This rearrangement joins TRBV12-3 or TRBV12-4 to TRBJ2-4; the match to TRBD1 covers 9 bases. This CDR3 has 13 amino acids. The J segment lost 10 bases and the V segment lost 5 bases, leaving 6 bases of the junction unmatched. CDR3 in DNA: TGTGCCAGCAGTCCCACGGGGACAGGGATTCAGTACTTC. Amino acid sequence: CASSPTGTGIQYF.

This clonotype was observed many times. CDR3 sequence reads: CASSFKSGGYGYTF. The CDR3 DNA reads as TGTGCCAGCAGCTTTAAGAGTGGGGGCTATGGCTACACCTTC. The V gene is TRBV7-9, the J gene TRBJ1-2; possible D gene TRBD1, 5 bases. The V end lost 3 bases, the J end lost 4 bases, and 12 bases lay between the germline ends. The CDR3 is made up of 14 amino acids. Germline V gene data show CDR1 as SEHNR and CDR2 as FQNEAQ (reference sequence).

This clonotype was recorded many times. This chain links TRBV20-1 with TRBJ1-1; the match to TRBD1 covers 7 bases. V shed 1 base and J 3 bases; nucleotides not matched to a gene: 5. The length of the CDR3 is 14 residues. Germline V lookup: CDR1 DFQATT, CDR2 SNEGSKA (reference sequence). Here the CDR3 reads CSARALDRDTEAFF. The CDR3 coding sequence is TGCAGTGCTAGAGCCCTAGACAGGGACACTGAAGCTTTCTTT.

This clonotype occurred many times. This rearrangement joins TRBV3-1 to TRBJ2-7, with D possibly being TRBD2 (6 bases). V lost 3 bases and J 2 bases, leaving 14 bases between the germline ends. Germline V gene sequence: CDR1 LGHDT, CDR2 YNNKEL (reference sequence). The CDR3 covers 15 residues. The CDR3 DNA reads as TGTGCCAGCAGCCAGGGGCTAGCGTCCACCTACGAGCAGTACTTC. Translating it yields CASSQGLASTYEQYF.

The DNA for the CDR3 is TGCAGTGCTAGAGATAGGGCACGCTCCTACGAGCAGTACTTC. It translates to CSARDRARSYEQYF. V is TRBV20-1 and J is TRBJ2-7; D gene ambiguous. CDR1 is DFQATT, CDR2 SNEGSKA, per germline (reference sequence). The CDR3 length is 14 residues. V gave up 0 bases and J gave up 0 bases, with 9 bases separating them.

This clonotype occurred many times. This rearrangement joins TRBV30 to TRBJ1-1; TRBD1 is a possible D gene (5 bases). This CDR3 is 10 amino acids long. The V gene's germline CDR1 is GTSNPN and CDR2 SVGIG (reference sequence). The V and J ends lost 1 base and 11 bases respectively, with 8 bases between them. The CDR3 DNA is TGTGCCTGGAGTGGGGGGTATGCTTTCTTT. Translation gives CAWSGGYAFF.

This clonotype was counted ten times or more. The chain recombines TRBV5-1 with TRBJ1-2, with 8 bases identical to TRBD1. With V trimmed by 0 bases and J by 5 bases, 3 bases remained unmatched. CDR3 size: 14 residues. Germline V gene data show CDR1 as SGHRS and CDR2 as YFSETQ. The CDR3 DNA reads TGCGCCAGCAGCTTGGGGACAGGGTATTATGGCTACACCTTC. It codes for CASSLGTGYYGYTF.

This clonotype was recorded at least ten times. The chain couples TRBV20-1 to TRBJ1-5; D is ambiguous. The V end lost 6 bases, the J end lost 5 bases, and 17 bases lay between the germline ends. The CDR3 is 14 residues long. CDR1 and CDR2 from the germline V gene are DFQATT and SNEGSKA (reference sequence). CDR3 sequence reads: CSATTDGPYQPQHF. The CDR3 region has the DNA TGCAGTGCGACTACGGACGGTCCGTATCAGCCCCAGCATTTT.

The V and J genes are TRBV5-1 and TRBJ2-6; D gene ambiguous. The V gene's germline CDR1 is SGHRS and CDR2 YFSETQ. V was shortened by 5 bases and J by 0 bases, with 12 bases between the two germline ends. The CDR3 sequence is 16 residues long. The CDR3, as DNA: TGCGCCAGCAGAAGAATAGCTGACTCTGGGGCCAACGTCCTGACTTTC. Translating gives CASRRIADSGANVLTF.

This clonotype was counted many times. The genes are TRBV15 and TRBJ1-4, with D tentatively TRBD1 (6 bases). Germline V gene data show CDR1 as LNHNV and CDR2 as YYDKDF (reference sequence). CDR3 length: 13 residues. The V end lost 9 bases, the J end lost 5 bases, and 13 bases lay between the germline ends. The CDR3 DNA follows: TGTGCCACGAGGACAGTTCAGAATGAAAAACTGTTTTTT. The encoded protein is CATRTVQNEKLFF.

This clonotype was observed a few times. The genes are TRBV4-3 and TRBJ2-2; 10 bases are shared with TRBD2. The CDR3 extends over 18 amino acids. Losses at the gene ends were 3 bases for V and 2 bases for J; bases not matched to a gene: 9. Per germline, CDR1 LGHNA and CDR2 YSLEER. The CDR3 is CASSQEVGTSANTGELFF. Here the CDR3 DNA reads TGCGCCAGCAGCCAGGAGGTTGGGACTAGCGCAAACACCGGGGAGCTGTTTTTT.

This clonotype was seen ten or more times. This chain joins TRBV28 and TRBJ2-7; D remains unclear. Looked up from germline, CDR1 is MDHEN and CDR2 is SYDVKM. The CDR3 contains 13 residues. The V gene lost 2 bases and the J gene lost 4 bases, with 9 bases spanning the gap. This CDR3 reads CASSLGWEYEQYF. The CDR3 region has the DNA TGTGCCAGCAGTTTAGGTTGGGAATACGAGCAGTACTTC.

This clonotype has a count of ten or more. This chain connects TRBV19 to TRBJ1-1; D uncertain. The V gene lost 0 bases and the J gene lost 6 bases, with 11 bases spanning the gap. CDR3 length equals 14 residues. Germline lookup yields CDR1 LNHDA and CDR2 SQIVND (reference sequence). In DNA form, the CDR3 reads TGTGCCAGTAGTATAGATTTTGGGAGGGCTGAAGCTTTCTTT. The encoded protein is CASSIDFGRAEAFF.

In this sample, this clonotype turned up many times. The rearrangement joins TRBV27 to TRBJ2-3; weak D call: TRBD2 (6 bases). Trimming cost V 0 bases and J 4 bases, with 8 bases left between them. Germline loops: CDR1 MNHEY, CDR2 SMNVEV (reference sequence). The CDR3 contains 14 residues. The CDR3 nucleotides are TGTGCCAGCAGTTTATCGGGGGGTTCAGATACGCAGTATTTT. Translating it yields CASSLSGGSDTQYF.

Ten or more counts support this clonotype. In DNA form, the CDR3 reads TGCGCCAGCAGCCAAGTGGGACAGACATCTAACTATGGCTACACCTTC. Protein product: CASSQVGQTSNYGYTF. The chain links TRBV4-3 to TRBJ1-2; TRBD1 agrees at 7 bases. Per germline, CDR1 LGHNA and CDR2 YSLEER. Trimming cost V 1 base and J 0 bases; bases outside gene matches: 5. The CDR3 loop spans 16 amino acids.

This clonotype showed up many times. This CDR3 is CASSGQSHQPQHF. CDR3 nucleotides: TGTGCCAGCAGTGGGCAGAGCCATCAGCCCCAGCATTTT. The rearrangement uses TRBV2 and TRBJ1-5; D is ambiguous. The germline gives CDR1 SNHLY, CDR2 FYNNEI. The V and J ends lost 4 bases and 5 bases respectively, with 9 bases between them. This CDR3 spans 13 amino acids. Variable domain in full (rest from reference TRBV2 and TRBJ1-5): EPEVTQTPSHQVTQMGQEVILRCVPISNHLYFYWYRQILGQKVEFLVSFYNNEISEKSEIFDDQFSVERPDGSNFTLKIRSTKLEDSAMYFCASSGQSHQPQHFGDGTRLSIL.

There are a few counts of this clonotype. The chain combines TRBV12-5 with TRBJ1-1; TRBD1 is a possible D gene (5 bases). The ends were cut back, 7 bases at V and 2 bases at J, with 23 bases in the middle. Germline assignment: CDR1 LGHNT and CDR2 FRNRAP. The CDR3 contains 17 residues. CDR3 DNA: TGTGCTAGTGCCTTAACCCCCGGGACCGGACTCAACACTGAAGCTTTCTTT. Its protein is CASALTPGTGLNTEAFF.